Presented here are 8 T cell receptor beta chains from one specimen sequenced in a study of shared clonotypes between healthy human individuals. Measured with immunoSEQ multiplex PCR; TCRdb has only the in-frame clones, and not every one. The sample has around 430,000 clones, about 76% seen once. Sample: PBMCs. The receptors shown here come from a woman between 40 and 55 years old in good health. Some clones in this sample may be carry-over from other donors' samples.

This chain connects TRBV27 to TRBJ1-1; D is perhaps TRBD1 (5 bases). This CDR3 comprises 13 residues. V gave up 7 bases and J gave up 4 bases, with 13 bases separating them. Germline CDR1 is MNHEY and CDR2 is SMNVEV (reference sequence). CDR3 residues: CASMDAGGTEAFF. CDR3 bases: TGTGCCAGCATGGATGCGGGGGGCACTGAAGCTTTCTTT.

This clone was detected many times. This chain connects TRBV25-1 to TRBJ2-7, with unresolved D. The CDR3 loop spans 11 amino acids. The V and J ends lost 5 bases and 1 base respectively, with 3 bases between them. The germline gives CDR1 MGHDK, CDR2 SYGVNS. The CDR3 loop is CASSRSYEQYF. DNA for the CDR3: TGTGCCAGCAGTCGATCCTACGAGCAGTACTTC.

DNA of the CDR3: TGCGCCAGCAGCTACCGGGCCTCCCACGAGACCCAGTACTTC. It encodes CASSYRASHETQYF. V is TRBV5-1 and J is TRBJ2-5; no clear D gene. The CDR3 is 14 residues long. Germline assignment: CDR1 SGHRS and CDR2 YFSETQ. Trimming removed 3 bases at V and 5 bases at J, with 14 bases between.

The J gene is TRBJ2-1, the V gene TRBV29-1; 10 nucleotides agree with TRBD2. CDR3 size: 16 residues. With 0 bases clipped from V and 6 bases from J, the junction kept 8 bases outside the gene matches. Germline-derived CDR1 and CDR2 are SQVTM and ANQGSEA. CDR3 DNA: TGCAGCGTTGAAGATCTTCCTAGCGGGAGAGTCAATGAGCAGTTCTTC. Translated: CSVEDLPSGRVNEQFF.

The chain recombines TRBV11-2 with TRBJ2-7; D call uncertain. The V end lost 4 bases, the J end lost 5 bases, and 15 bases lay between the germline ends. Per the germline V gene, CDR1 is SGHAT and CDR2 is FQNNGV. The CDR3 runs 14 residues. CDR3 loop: CASSSPRRKDEQYF. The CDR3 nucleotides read TGTGCCAGCAGCTCTCCGCGTCGGAAGGACGAGCAGTACTTC.

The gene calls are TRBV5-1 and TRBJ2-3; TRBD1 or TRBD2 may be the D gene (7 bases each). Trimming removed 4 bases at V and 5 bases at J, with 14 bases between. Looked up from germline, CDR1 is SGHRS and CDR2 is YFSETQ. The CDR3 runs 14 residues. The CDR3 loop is CASSSGTVQDTQYF. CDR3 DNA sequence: TGCGCCAGCAGCAGCGGGACAGTCCAAGATACGCAGTATTTT.

CDR3 residues: CASSLAQGGTGELFF. Here the CDR3 DNA reads TGTGCCAGCAGCTTAGCTCAGGGTGGCACCGGGGAGCTGTTTTTT. This chain joins TRBV7-6 and TRBJ2-2; possibly TRBD1 for D (5 bases). CDR1 SGHVS and CDR2 FNYEAQ come from the germline V gene. The CDR3 loop spans 15 amino acids. Trimming took off 0 bases at V and 4 bases at J, with 9 bases between the two ends.

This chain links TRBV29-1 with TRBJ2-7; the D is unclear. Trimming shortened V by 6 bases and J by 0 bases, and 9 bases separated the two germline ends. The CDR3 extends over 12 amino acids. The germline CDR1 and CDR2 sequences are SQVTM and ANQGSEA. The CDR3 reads CSVVYSSYEQYF. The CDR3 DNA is TGCAGCGTGGTGTATAGCTCCTACGAGCAGTACTTC.